These 8 T cell receptor beta chains were all obtained from the same sample, sequenced in a study of shared clonotypes between healthy human individuals. Here immunoSEQ multiplex PCR was the method, and the copy in TCRdb shows in-frame clones only, minus some. The sample has roughly 2.6 million clones; just over 90% are singletons. Sequenced input: naive CD4+ T cells sorted from blood. Sample subset: CD45RA+ positively selected. These receptors were collected from a man aged 18-30 years in good health.

The V and J genes are TRBV18 and TRBJ1-1; the D gene is possibly TRBD1 (5 bases). Germline V gene lookup returns CDR1 KGHSH and CDR2 LQKENI. The CDR3 runs to 16 residues. V lost 6 bases, J lost 1 base, and 18 bases lay in between. This chain's CDR3 is CASSPTGPGGNTEAFF. DNA of the CDR3: TGTGCCAGCTCCCCCACAGGCCCGGGGGGGAACACTGAAGCTTTCTTT.

V is TRBV19 and J is TRBJ2-3; D unclear. CDR1 and CDR2 from the germline V gene are LNHDA and SQIVND (reference sequence). CDR3 length: 18 residues. Trimming cost V 7 bases and J 0 bases, with 23 bases left between them. This chain's CDR3 is CASNMAGPALTSTDTQYF. CDR3 sequence (DNA): TGTGCCAGTAATATGGCAGGCCCCGCACTCACTAGCACAGATACGCAGTATTTT.

This clone was found a few times. This CDR3 is also generated by other DNA sequences in the sample. This chain joins TRBV30 and TRBJ1-1, with D unresolved. The CDR3 runs 14 residues. Germline CDR1 GTSNPN, CDR2 SVGIG (reference sequence). V was shortened by 0 bases and J by 0 bases, with 8 bases between the two germline ends. This CDR3 reads CAWSVGSLNTEAFF. The CDR3, as DNA: TGTGCCTGGAGTGTGGGCAGTTTGAACACTGAAGCTTTCTTT.

This rearrangement joins TRBV5-5 to TRBJ1-2, with 8 nucleotides matching TRBD1. Germline assignment: CDR1 SGHKS and CDR2 YYEKEE (reference sequence). V dropped 0 bases and J dropped 5; count of bases not matched to a gene: 6. The CDR3 sequence is 15 residues long. CDR3 residues: CASSLAWTGLYGYTF. The CDR3 DNA sequence: TGTGCCAGCAGCTTGGCCTGGACAGGGCTTTATGGCTACACCTTC.

The genes are TRBV10-2 and TRBJ1-2; the match to TRBD1 covers 9 bases. The CDR3 length is 15 residues. Germline V CDR1 and CDR2: WSHSY, SAAADI. Trimming at V came to 1 base and at J to 4 bases, leaving 4 bases not matched to a gene. CDR3 in amino acids: CASSEFRDRVYGYTF. The CDR3 DNA reads as TGCGCCAGCAGTGAGTTCCGGGACAGGGTCTATGGCTACACCTTC.

The chain joins TRBV5-1 to TRBJ1-3, with D uncertain. The CDR3 totals 16 residues. V dropped 3 bases and J dropped 8 bases, with 21 bases sitting between them. CDR1 and CDR2 from the germline V gene are SGHRS and YFSETQ. The CDR3 DNA reads TGCGCCAGCAGCTCAGGAGGTCCGTCTGCGGGCTACACCATATATTTT. Translation gives CASSSGGPSAGYTIYF.

V usage is TRBV7-2 and J usage is TRBJ2-7; TRBD1 might be the D (5 bases). Germline assignment: CDR1 SGHTA and CDR2 FQGNSA. The CDR3 is 15 amino acids. V lost 4 bases to trimming and J lost 4 bases, with 17 bases between them. The CDR3 DNA is TGTGCCAGCAGCTATAGGGTCCAGGGAACGTACGAGCAGTACTTC. Translation gives CASSYRVQGTYEQYF.

V gene TRBV7-9 combines with J gene TRBJ2-1; 8 bases align to TRBD2. CDR1 SEHNR and CDR2 FQNEAQ come from the germline V gene (reference sequence). The CDR3 extends over 16 amino acids. The V and J ends lost 1 base and 2 bases, in that order; junction bases with no gene match: 4. The CDR3 sequence: CASSLVSGSPYNEQFF. The CDR3 DNA reads as TGTGCCAGCAGCTTAGTGAGCGGGAGCCCCTACAATGAGCAGTTCTTC.